Presented here are 24 T cell receptor beta chains from one specimen sequenced in a study of neurological immune-mediated disorders (dated by TCRdb to the late 2010s). The library was prepared using 5' RACE. Sequencing used an Illumina HiSeq 2500. TCRdb ran its own pipeline on the public reads, namely fastp trimming at Q25 and MiXCR clone calling, and kept in-frame beta chains. CDR3 protein sequences are deduplicated, and each keeps its most common genes and DNA. For this sample the table gives more than 45,000 distinct CDR3 sequences, of which around 4.4% were detected only once. The ten top clones hold about 3% of the sample. Sequencing input: PBMCs. Receptors originate from a man aged 45-60 years with multiple sclerosis.

This clonotype was recorded many times. The chain recombines TRBV20-1 with TRBJ1-1; the match to TRBD1 covers 7 bases. CDR3 length equals 12 residues. Germline values: CDR1 DFQATT, CDR2 SNEGSKA (reference sequence). J lost 5 bases, V lost 6 bases, and 6 bases had no gene match. The CDR3 sequence is CSARDSQTEAFF. The CDR3 nucleotides are TGCAGTGCCCGGGACAGTCAGACTGAAGCTTTCTTT.

The chain recombines TRBV12-3 or TRBV12-4 with TRBJ2-3; TRBD1 aligns across 7 bases. The CDR3 is 14 residues long. V lost 2 bases and J lost 1; bases outside the gene matches: 0. CDR3 protein: CASSLTGGTDTQYF. CDR3 nucleotide sequence: TGTGCCAGCAGTTTAACAGGGGGCACAGATACGCAGTATTTT.

This clonotype has a count of ten or more. The chain couples TRBV10-3 to TRBJ2-1; 9 bases line up with TRBD2. Germline-derived CDR1 and CDR2 are ENHRY and SYGVKD. The CDR3 extends over 15 amino acids. V lost 5 bases and J lost 6; bases outside the gene matches: 8. The CDR3 DNA reads as TGTGCCATCAGTTCCAGCGGGAGGTGGGGCAATGAGCAGTTCTTC. Translation gives CAISSSGRWGNEQFF.

Notes on this clonotype: This could be a read error, since a much larger clone is one nucleotide away. This chain uses TRBV6-6 with TRBJ1-5; the D is unclear. Trimming stripped 0 bases from V and 3 bases from J, with 9 bases between. In germline, CDR1 is MNHNY, CDR2 SVGAGI (reference sequence). The CDR3 consists of 15 residues. Here the CDR3 DNA reads TGTGCCAGCAGTTACTCCGGAAAAACCAATCAGCCCCAGCATTTT. Its protein product is CASSYSGKTNQPQHF.

This clonotype was counted ten times or more. The chain is built from TRBV20-1 and TRBJ1-2; no firm D call. This CDR3 spans 14 amino acids. Trimming removed 6 bases from V and 0 bases from J, with 14 bases in between. Germline loops: CDR1 DFQATT, CDR2 SNEGSKA (reference sequence). The CDR3 coding sequence is TGCAGTGCAGCGTCCTACGCACCTAACTATGGCTACACCTTC. It yields the protein CSAASYAPNYGYTF.

This clonotype was counted ten times or more. The rearrangement joins TRBV6-6 to TRBJ2-7, with 10 bases identical to TRBD2. The CDR3 totals 14 residues. The V gene's germline CDR1 is MNHNY and CDR2 SVGAGI (reference sequence). V dropped 6 bases and J dropped 6; count of bases not matched to a gene: 8. For the CDR3, the DNA is TGTGCCAGCAGACCGAGCGGGGGGGCCTCCGAGCAGTACTTC. This codes for CASRPSGGASEQYF.

The sample holds many counts of this clonotype. The J gene is TRBJ2-5, the V gene TRBV5-1, with 11 nucleotides matching TRBD1. V trimming: 4 bases; J trimming: 4 bases; junction bases outside the gene matches: 6. Germline V CDR1 and CDR2: SGHRS, YFSETQ. There are 15 residues in the CDR3. The CDR3 loop is CASSPGTGGSETQYF. In nucleotides, the CDR3 is TGCGCCAGCAGCCCCGGGACAGGGGGGTCAGAGACCCAGTACTTC.

Note on this clonotype: One end of the junction is discordant with germline, which a read error may explain. The chain uses TRBV2 and TRBJ1-5; TRBD1 agrees at 7 bases. The V gene's germline CDR1 is SNHLY and CDR2 FYNNEI. CDR3 size: 14 residues. The chain's CDR3 is CASSPTGKNQPQNF. The DNA for the CDR3 is TGTGCCAGCAGCCCGACAGGGAAAAATCAGCCCCAGAATTTT.

This clonotype was seen ten or more times. The chain has TRBV11-2 and TRBJ2-1; no firm D call. Per the germline V gene, CDR1 is SGHAT and CDR2 is FQNNGV. The CDR3 covers 13 residues. Trimming took 1 base from V and 6 from J, leaving 7 bases between them. Here the CDR3 reads CASSLGSSNEQFF. The CDR3 bases are TGTGCCAGCAGCTTAGGTTCCAGCAATGAGCAGTTCTTC. Together with reference TRBV11-2 and TRBJ2-1, the CDR3 gives the full variable domain: EAGVAQSPRYKIIEKRQSVAFWCNPISGHATLYWYQQILGQGPKLLIQFQNNGVVDDSQLPKDRFSAERLKGVDSTLKIQPAKLEDSAVYLCASSLGSSNEQFFGPGTRLTVL.

This clonotype was seen repeatedly, ten times or more. This chain connects TRBV4-2 to TRBJ2-3, with 9 bases aligning to TRBD2. V was clipped by 0 bases and J by 5 bases; unmatched bases: 6. The CDR3 covers 16 residues. Germline values: CDR1 LGHNA, CDR2 YNFKEQ. The CDR3 bases are TGTGCCAGCAGCCAAGAAGCGGGGGGTTGGGGAGATACGCAGTATTTT. This translates into CASSQEAGGWGDTQYF.

This clonotype was counted ten times or more. This rearrangement joins TRBV29-1 to TRBJ2-7, with D perhaps being TRBD1 or TRBD2 (5 bases each). The CDR3 sequence is 13 residues long. CDR1 is SQVTM, CDR2 ANQGSEA, per germline. V was cut by 7 bases and J by 0 bases, with 13 bases left in between. CDR3 in DNA: TGCAGCGCCGAGGGCGACAGCTCCTACGAGCAGTACTTC. Its protein is CSAEGDSSYEQYF.

This clonotype was seen at least ten times. The chain carries TRBV29-1 and TRBJ2-3; the D call may be TRBD1 or TRBD2 (7 bases each). The V end lost 7 bases, the J end lost 0 bases, and 11 bases lay between the germline ends. CDR1 and CDR2 (germline): SQVTM, ANQGSEA. CDR3 size: 13 residues. Here the CDR3 reads CSGAGQSTDTQYF. CDR3 in DNA: TGCAGCGGAGCGGGACAGAGCACAGATACGCAGTATTTT.

This clonotype was recorded many times. This rearrangement joins TRBV29-1 to TRBJ2-1; D unclear. Germline V gene lookup returns CDR1 SQVTM and CDR2 ANQGSEA. V shed 1 base and J shed 0 bases, with 4 bases lying between them. This CDR3 is built from 13 residues. CDR3 bases: TGCAGCGTTGAAGCTACCTCCTACAATGAGCAGTTCTTC. Amino acid sequence: CSVEATSYNEQFF.

This clonotype was counted at least ten times. The V gene is TRBV15, the J gene TRBJ2-3; TRBD2 matches at 12 bases. Germline trimming cut 2 bases from V and 4 bases from J; bases unmatched to any gene: 4. This CDR3 is 16 amino acids long. Germline V lookup: CDR1 LNHNV, CDR2 YYDKDF (reference sequence). CDR3 sequence: CATSRRLAGAADTQYF. The CDR3 DNA reads TGTGCCACCAGCAGAAGACTAGCGGGAGCCGCAGATACGCAGTATTTT. The full variable domain, with the rest looked up from reference TRBV15 and TRBJ2-3, is DAMVIQNPRYQVTQFGKPVTLSCSQTLNHNVMYWYQQKSSQAPKLLFHYYDKDFNNEADTPDNFQSRRPNTSFCFLDIRSPGLGDTAMYLCATSRRLAGAADTQYFGPGTRLTVL.

Many counts were recorded for this clonotype. DNA for the CDR3: TGTGCCAGCAGCGTAGCGGGAGAGACGTGGACAGGGGCGGTCGATGAGCAGTTCTTC. This sequence encodes CASSVAGETWTGAVDEQFF. This chain links TRBV9 with TRBJ2-1; TRBD1 agrees at 9 bases. The length of the CDR3 is 19 residues. J lost 8 bases, V lost 0 bases, and 18 bases had no gene match. From germline, CDR1 is SGDLS and CDR2 YYNGEE.

This clonotype was detected ten times or more. The CDR3 is CASSRTRGPGGRSYNEQFF. CDR3 sequence (DNA): TGTGCCAGCAGCCGTACTAGGGGCCCTGGCGGCCGCTCCTACAATGAGCAGTTCTTC. The chain uses TRBV7-9 and TRBJ2-1; D tentatively fits TRBD1 or TRBD2 (5 bases each). The CDR3 contains 19 residues. The V end lost 5 bases, the J end lost 0 bases, and 23 bases lay between the germline ends. The germline V gene has CDR1 SEHNR and CDR2 FQNEAQ (reference sequence).

The table lists this clonotype with many counts. This chain uses TRBV5-1 with TRBJ2-1; D gene uncertain. Germline V gene sequence: CDR1 SGHRS, CDR2 YFSETQ. Trimming shortened V by 1 base and J by 8 bases, and 13 bases separated the two germline ends. There are 14 residues in the CDR3. The CDR3 nucleotides are TGCGCCAGCAGCTTGTCCGGTATTAACTATGAGCAGTTCTTC. Translating gives CASSLSGINYEQFF.

This clonotype was counted many times. The V gene is TRBV5-1, the J gene TRBJ2-1; TRBD2 aligns across 8 bases. Trimming cost V 4 bases and J 4 bases; bases outside gene matches: 4. CDR3 size: 14 residues. Germline-derived CDR1 and CDR2 are SGHRS and YFSETQ. DNA for the CDR3: TGCGCCAGCAGCGGCGGACTAGCTTACAATGAGCAGTTCTTC. It encodes CASSGGLAYNEQFF.

This clonotype has a count of ten or more. The V and J genes are TRBV27 and TRBJ1-1; TRBD1 agrees at 7 bases. This CDR3 comprises 14 residues. V dropped 5 bases and J dropped 0; count of bases not matched to a gene: 3. Germline V lookup: CDR1 MNHEY, CDR2 SMNVEV (reference sequence). The CDR3 sequence is CASSQTGMNTEAFF. The CDR3, as DNA: TGTGCCAGCAGTCAGACAGGGATGAACACTGAAGCTTTCTTT.

In its sample, this clonotype was seen many times. The chain uses TRBV5-1 and TRBJ1-1; 7 bases agree with TRBD1. V shed 4 bases, J shed 1 base, and the junction held 4 bases outside the gene matches. This CDR3 is built from 14 residues. From germline, CDR1 is SGHRS and CDR2 YFSETQ. CDR3 DNA sequence: TGCGCCAGCAGCGTCCGGGACAGGAACACTGAAGCTTTCTTT. Protein: CASSVRDRNTEAFF. The full variable domain, rest sourced from reference TRBV5-1 and TRBJ1-1, is KAGVTQTPRYLIKTRGQQVTLSCSPISGHRSVSWYQQTPGQGLQFLFEYFSETQRNKGNFPGRFSGRQFSNSRSEMNVSTLELGDSALYLCASSVRDRNTEAFFGQGTRLTVV.

This clonotype was counted ten times or more. V is TRBV5-1 and J is TRBJ1-5, with 7 bases fitting TRBD1. The J segment lost 4 bases and the V segment lost 3 bases, leaving 4 bases of the junction unmatched. Germline V lookup: CDR1 SGHRS, CDR2 YFSETQ. CDR3 size: 14 residues. CDR3 DNA sequence: TGCGCCAGCAGCTCCGGGACAGCTAATCAGCCCCAGCATTTT. Translation gives CASSSGTANQPQHF.

This clonotype was detected many times. The V call is TRBV14, the J call TRBJ2-7; 7 bases agree with TRBD1. Looked up from germline, CDR1 is SGHDN and CDR2 is FVKESK. The length of the CDR3 is 13 residues. V shed 0 bases and J 4 bases; nucleotides not matched to a gene: 0. CDR3 DNA: TGTGCCAGCAGCCAAGAGACAGGGTACGAGCAGTACTTC. Translating it yields CASSQETGYEQYF. The variable domain in full, completed from reference TRBV14 and TRBJ2-7, reads EAGVTQFPSHSVIEKGQTVTLRCDPISGHDNLYWYRRVMGKEIKFLLHFVKESKQDESGMPNNRFLAERTGGTYSTLKVQPAELEDSGVYFCASSQETGYEQYFGPGTRLTVT.

There are many counts of this clonotype. The chain has TRBV20-1 and TRBJ2-1, with a tentative D call TRBD1 (5 bases). Germline V gives CDR1 DFQATT, CDR2 SNEGSKA (reference sequence). Trimming stripped 6 bases from V and 4 bases from J, with 13 bases between. This CDR3 region has 13 residues. The CDR3 here is CSAHSGNYNEQFF. The DNA for the CDR3 is TGCAGTGCCCACTCAGGGAATTACAATGAGCAGTTCTTC.

In this sample, this clonotype turned up many times. The rearrangement uses TRBV4-1 and TRBJ2-7; a weak D match, TRBD2 (5 bases). The V end was cut by 0 bases, the J end by 3 bases, with 9 bases between. The CDR3 sequence is 14 residues long. CDR1 and CDR2 from the germline V gene are MGHRA and YSYEKL. This CDR3 reads CASSQEIRGYEQYF. The CDR3 coding sequence is TGCGCCAGCAGCCAAGAAATCCGGGGCTACGAGCAGTACTTC.